The 13 T cell receptor beta chains presented below share a single source sample, sequenced in a study of T cells in Graves' hyperthyroidism and ophthalmopathy (dated by TCRdb to 2018 to 2020). Preparation of the library involved multiplex PCR. The listed sequencing device is Illumina HiSeq 2000. The TCR beta CDR3 regions were amplified from RNA transcripts. A first-round RT-PCR of the TCR CDR3 used the HTBI primer set with the Qiagen OneStep RT-PCR kit. TCRdb reworked the public reads: Q25 trimming with fastp, MiXCR clone assembly, productive beta chains retained. Records with the same CDR3 protein are collapsed into one entry carrying the most frequent genes and DNA. In this sample the table shows a few hundred thousand distinct CDR3 sequences, roughly 13% of which occur a single time. Around a tenth of the sample rests with the top ten. The sample taken for sequencing was blood. All receptors derive from a woman aged 18-29 years with Graves' hyperthyroidism.

This clonotype was seen many times. The genes are TRBV5-1 and TRBJ2-7; the D gene is possibly TRBD1 (7 bases). Trimming stripped 2 bases from V and 3 bases from J, with 15 bases between. Per the germline V gene, CDR1 is SGHRS and CDR2 is YFSETQ. CDR3 length equals 15 residues. The CDR3 spells CASSLRQGLNYEQYF. In DNA, the CDR3 is TGCGCCAGCAGCTTAAGACAGGGACTCAACTACGAGCAGTACTTC.

This clonotype has a count of ten or more. The chain has TRBV2 and TRBJ2-2, with 7 bases matching TRBD1. This CDR3 region has 13 residues. The junction had 0 bases not matched to a gene; V was cut back by 2 bases and J by 6 bases. CDR1 and CDR2 from the germline V gene are SNHLY and FYNNEI. The CDR3 sequence: CASSEQGAGELFF. Written as DNA, the CDR3 is TGTGCCAGCAGTGAACAGGGGGCCGGGGAGCTGTTTTTT.

This clonotype was seen ten or more times. The V gene is TRBV2, the J gene TRBJ2-1, with 7 bases lining up with TRBD1. The CDR3 spans 15 residues. CDR1 and CDR2 (germline): SNHLY, FYNNEI. V gave up 5 bases and J gave up 1 base; unmatched junction bases: 5. The CDR3 here is CASSSDRDSYNEQFF. The DNA of the CDR3 is TGTGCCAGCAGTTCAGACAGGGATTCCTACAATGAGCAGTTCTTC.

This clonotype was seen ten or more times. The genes are TRBV28 and TRBJ2-1; D is perhaps TRBD1 or TRBD2 (5 bases each). Germline V gene lookup returns CDR1 MDHEN and CDR2 SYDVKM. Trimming pared 4 bases from V and 2 bases from J, leaving 9 bases between. The CDR3 covers 14 residues. CDR3 residues: CASSWGNTYNEQFF. DNA of the CDR3: TGTGCCAGCAGTTGGGGGAACACCTACAATGAGCAGTTCTTC. Complete variable domain (other parts from reference TRBV28 and TRBJ2-1): DVKVTQSSRYLVKRTGEKVFLECVQDMDHENMFWYRQDPGLGLRLIYFSYDVKMKEKGDIPEGYSVSREKKERFSLILESASTNQTSMYLCASSWGNTYNEQFFGPGTRLTVL.

The sample holds many counts of this clonotype. The chain carries TRBV20-1 and TRBJ1-2; 11 positions match TRBD1. V gave up 2 bases and J gave up 8 bases; unmatched junction bases: 7. The CDR3 runs 14 residues. Germline values: CDR1 DFQATT, CDR2 SNEGSKA (reference sequence). The CDR3 sequence is CSARPGQGAGGYTF. The CDR3 DNA sequence: TGCAGTGCTAGACCTGGACAGGGGGCGGGGGGCTACACCTTC.

J is TRBJ1-2 and V is TRBV24-1; D is ambiguous. There are 13 residues in the CDR3. The germline V and J ends were trimmed by 10 bases and 3 bases, with 14 bases remaining between them. CDR1 and CDR2 (germline): KGHDR, SFDVKD. The CDR3 DNA sequence: TGTGCCACACGCCCCGGAAACGACTATGGCTACACCTTC. Translation gives CATRPGNDYGYTF.

This clonotype was picked up many times. Its ends do not fully match the called genes, so a read error is possible. The chain is built from TRBV11-2 and TRBJ2-5; unclear D gene. Germline V lookup: CDR1 SGHAT, CDR2 FQNNGV. The CDR3 is 11 amino acids. Here the CDR3 reads CASSRQQTQYF. The CDR3, as DNA: TGTGCCAGCAGCCGCCAACAGACCCAGTACTTC.

The table lists this clonotype with many counts. The rearrangement uses TRBV6-1 and TRBJ2-5, with D possibly TRBD1 on 5 matching bases. CDR3 length equals 13 residues. V lost 0 bases, J lost 3 bases, and 5 bases lay in between. The germline gives CDR1 MNHNS, CDR2 SASEGT. The CDR3 sequence: CASSEAREETQYF. CDR3 coding DNA: TGTGCCAGCAGTGAAGCCAGGGAAGAGACCCAGTACTTC.

This clonotype was counted between two and nine times. The chain's CDR3 is CASSEGFVMAGANVLTF. The CDR3 nucleotides are TGTGCCAGCAGTGAGGGGTTCGTTATGGCTGGGGCCAACGTCCTGACTTTC. V usage is TRBV12-3 or TRBV12-4 and J usage is TRBJ2-6; D tentatively fits TRBD1 or TRBD2 (5 bases each). This CDR3 is built from 17 residues. The ends were cut back, 5 bases at V and 2 bases at J, with 16 bases in the middle.

This clonotype was counted many times. The chain is built from TRBV10-3 and TRBJ1-1, with D possibly matching TRBD1 (5 bases). The germline V gene has CDR1 ENHRY and CDR2 SYGVKD. The CDR3 spans 15 residues. Trimming cost V 3 bases and J 2 bases, with 13 bases left between them. This CDR3 is CAISEGFRGNTEAFF. CDR3 coding DNA: TGTGCCATCAGTGAAGGGTTTAGGGGTAACACTGAAGCTTTCTTT.

This chain joins TRBV4-1 and TRBJ1-2, with D possibly being TRBD1 (5 bases). The CDR3 is 14 residues long. Between the trimmed V and J ends, which lost 3 bases and 4 bases, there was a span of 12 bases. Germline V gives CDR1 MGHRA, CDR2 YSYEKL. For the CDR3, the DNA is TGCGCCAGCAGCCAGGGACGGGGACCCTATGGCTACACCTTC. Residues: CASSQGRGPYGYTF.

This clonotype was recorded at least ten times. J is TRBJ1-6 and V is TRBV2; 7 bases fit TRBD1. With 6 bases clipped from V and 8 bases from J, the junction kept 10 bases outside the gene matches. CDR1 is SNHLY, CDR2 FYNNEI, per germline. There are 15 residues in the CDR3. The CDR3 protein is CASRRTGGFDSPLHF. In DNA, the CDR3 is TGTGCCAGCAGGAGGACAGGTGGTTTCGATTCACCCCTCCACTTT.

The rearrangement links TRBV25-1 to TRBJ2-5; D may be TRBD1 (6 bases). Germline loops: CDR1 MGHDK, CDR2 SYGVNS. The CDR3 consists of 15 residues. V dropped 2 bases and J dropped 0 bases, with 10 bases sitting between them. The CDR3, as DNA: TGTGCCAGCAGTGAAACTAGACAGGACCAAGAGACCCAGTACTTC. It is translated as CASSETRQDQETQYF.